Presented here are 27 T cell receptor beta chains from one specimen sequenced in a study of blood T cell repertoires in COVID-19. Here immunoSEQ multiplex PCR was the method, and the copy in TCRdb shows in-frame clones only, minus some. The data contain some 180,000 clones, roughly 89% of them seen just once; the ten biggest clones take up less than 0.7%. The sequenced material came from peripheral blood. All receptors come from a man aged 45 to 65 with acute or convalescent COVID-19.

This clone was seen a single time. CDR3 region: CASSERREGETQYF. The CDR3 coding sequence is TGCGCCAGCAGTGAGAGGCGGGAGGGGGAGACCCAGTACTTC. The rearrangement uses TRBV10-2 and TRBJ2-5, with 9 bases identical to TRBD2. The CDR3 covers 14 residues. The V segment lost 2 bases and the J segment 5 bases; nucleotides outside the gene matches: 3. The germline V gene has CDR1 WSHSY and CDR2 SAAADI.

This chain connects TRBV6-5 to TRBJ2-1, with D unresolved. The CDR3 loop spans 13 amino acids. The V gene's germline CDR1 is MNHEY and CDR2 SVGAGI. Trimming stripped 5 bases from V and 8 bases from J, with 13 bases between. The CDR3 region is CASSLKLTHEQFF. The CDR3 DNA follows: TGTGCCAGCAGTCTTAAACTAACCCATGAGCAGTTCTTC.

The chain recombines TRBV13 with TRBJ1-4; D not resolved. The germline gives CDR1 PRHDT, CDR2 FYEKMQ (reference sequence). The CDR3 spans 17 residues. The ends were cut back, 7 bases at V and 8 bases at J, with 26 bases in the middle. The CDR3 loop reads CASTQGREMAWSEKLFF. The CDR3 DNA sequence: TGTGCCAGCACTCAAGGGAGGGAAATGGCTTGGAGCGAAAAACTGTTTTTT.

The rearrangement uses TRBV5-6 and TRBJ2-7; TRBD1 matches at 7 bases. From germline, CDR1 is SGHDT and CDR2 YYEEEE. The CDR3 runs to 14 residues. The V segment lost 4 bases and the J segment 3 bases; nucleotides outside the gene matches: 7. Written as DNA, the CDR3 is TGTGCCAGCAGCCCCCCGGGACAGATCTACGAGCAGTACGTC. Translation gives CASSPPGQIYEQYV.

A single count supports this clone. The V call is TRBV2, the J call TRBJ2-5; the match to TRBD1 covers 9 bases. Trimming at V came to 6 bases and at J to 4 bases, leaving 3 bases not matched to a gene. The CDR3 spans 13 residues. Germline V gene sequence: CDR1 SNHLY, CDR2 FYNNEI. The CDR3 here is CASSGTGRETQYF. For the CDR3, the DNA is TGTGCCAGCAGCGGGACAGGGAGAGAGACCCAGTACTTC. Supplemented by reference TRBV2 and TRBJ2-5, the full variable domain reads EPEVTQTPSHQVTQMGQEVILRCVPISNHLYFYWYRQILGQKVEFLVSFYNNEISEKSEIFDDQFSVERPDGSNFTLKIRSTKLEDSAMYFCASSGTGRETQYFGPGTRLLVL.

V usage is TRBV20-1 and J usage is TRBJ2-1; possibly TRBD2 for D (5 bases). The CDR3 is 10 amino acids. Trimming left V 6 bases short and J 14 bases short, with 14 bases between. Germline CDR1 is DFQATT and CDR2 is SNEGSKA (reference sequence). The CDR3, as DNA: TGCAGTGCGGGTGACTACGCGAAGTTCTTC. Amino acid sequence: CSAGDYAKFF.

The count of this clone is one. The chain uses TRBV6-1 and TRBJ1-5; 10 bases fit TRBD1. Germline loops: CDR1 MNHNS, CDR2 SASEGT. With 2 bases clipped from V and 3 bases from J, the junction kept 4 bases outside the gene matches. This CDR3 has 16 residues. The chain's CDR3 is CASSEWDRGPNQPQHF. The CDR3 DNA is TGTGCCAGCAGTGAATGGGACAGGGGCCCCAATCAGCCCCAGCATTTT.

This rearrangement joins TRBV7-9 to TRBJ1-4; 7 nucleotides match TRBD1. With V trimmed by 2 bases and J by 6 bases, 3 bases remained unmatched. The CDR3 covers 14 residues. CDR1 SEHNR and CDR2 FQNEAQ come from the germline V gene (reference sequence). The CDR3 spells CASSLRGRDEKLFF. Written as DNA, the CDR3 is TGTGCCAGCAGCTTAAGGGGGCGCGATGAAAAACTGTTTTTT.

The chain joins TRBV11-2 to TRBJ2-5, with D uncertain. From germline, CDR1 is SGHAT and CDR2 FQNNGV. V was trimmed by 3 bases and J by 3 bases, leaving 8 bases between them. The CDR3 loop spans 13 amino acids. CDR3 coding DNA: TGTGCCAGCAGCTTCGGAGTGAAAGAGACCCAGTACTTC. Translation gives CASSFGVKETQYF.

The gene calls are TRBV19 and TRBJ1-5; possible D gene TRBD1, 6 bases. In germline, CDR1 is LNHDA, CDR2 SQIVND (reference sequence). Between the trimmed V and J ends, which lost 6 bases and 0 bases, there was a span of 15 bases. CDR3 length equals 16 residues. CDR3 bases: TGTGCCAGTAGCATCCAGGGGATTAGTAGCAATCAGCCCCAGCATTTT. Translation: CASSIQGISSNQPQHF.

The chain combines TRBV6-6 with TRBJ1-1; 8 bases match TRBD1. V trimming: 6 bases; J trimming: 6 bases; junction bases outside the gene matches: 12. Germline CDR1 and CDR2: MNHNY and SVGAGI (reference sequence). The CDR3 is 15 amino acids. The CDR3 loop is CASRRTGRGVPEAFF. In nucleotides, the CDR3 is TGTGCCAGCAGGAGGACAGGGAGAGGGGTACCTGAAGCTTTCTTT.

The J gene is TRBJ1-4, the V gene TRBV6-6; D remains ambiguous. The CDR3 length is 15 residues. From germline, CDR1 is MNHNY and CDR2 SVGAGI (reference sequence). V was shortened by 2 bases and J by 5 bases, with 12 bases between the two germline ends. The CDR3: CASSYPPERNEKLFF. CDR3 nucleotide sequence: TGTGCCAGCAGTTACCCCCCGGAGCGGAATGAAAAACTGTTTTTT.

CDR3 nucleotide sequence: TGTGCCAGCAGCAAAAGCGTTTGGCGCACAGATACGCAGTATTTT. Translated: CASSKSVWRTDTQYF. V and J are TRBV7-2 and TRBJ2-3; D not resolved. Looked up from germline, CDR1 is SGHTA and CDR2 is FQGNSA. V was trimmed by 5 bases and J by 1 base, leaving 13 bases between them. This CDR3 contains 15 residues. Full variable domain (rest looked up from reference TRBV7-2 and TRBJ2-3): GAGVSQSPSNKVTEKGKDVELRCDPISGHTALYWYRQSLGQGLEFLIYFQGNSAPDKSGLPSDRFSAERTGGSVSTLTIQRTQQEDSAVYLCASSKSVWRTDTQYFGPGTRLTVL.

This chain connects TRBV7-8 to TRBJ2-2, with 9 bases that match TRBD2. The CDR3 extends over 17 amino acids. Germline trimming cut 5 bases from V and 4 bases from J; bases unmatched to any gene: 11. Per the germline V gene, CDR1 is SGHVS and CDR2 is FQNEAQ. CDR3 nucleotide sequence: TGTGCCAGCAGCCGCAAGCGACTAGCGGAGGGCACCGGGGAGCTGTTTTTT. Its translation is CASSRKRLAEGTGELFF.

The chain links TRBV2 to TRBJ1-6, with no clear D. Germline V CDR1 and CDR2: SNHLY, FYNNEI. The V gene lost 8 bases and the J gene lost 4 bases, with 15 bases spanning the gap. The CDR3 runs to 15 residues. CDR3: CASGGSPLYNSPLHF. CDR3 in DNA: TGTGCCAGCGGTGGGAGTCCTTTATATAATTCACCCCTCCACTTT.

The chain has TRBV12-3 or TRBV12-4 and TRBJ1-5, with D uncertain. The V end lost 3 bases, the J end lost 3 bases, and 6 bases lay between the germline ends. The CDR3 is 13 residues long. This chain's CDR3 is CASSFQVNQPQHF. The CDR3 DNA follows: TGTGCCAGCAGTTTTCAGGTCAATCAGCCCCAGCATTTT.

The genes are TRBV7-2 and TRBJ2-1; D is possibly TRBD2 (6 bases). Between the trimmed V and J ends, which lost 1 base and 7 bases, there was a span of 11 bases. Germline V CDR1 and CDR2: SGHTA, FQGNSA. This CDR3 is built from 14 residues. CDR3 DNA sequence: TGTGCCAGCAGCTTAGTGGCTAGCGCTAATGAGCAGTTCTTC. Translated: CASSLVASANEQFF.

The gene calls are TRBV18 and TRBJ1-1; TRBD1 is a possible D gene (5 bases). V gave up 3 bases and J gave up 4 bases, with 9 bases separating them. This CDR3 has 13 residues. Germline-derived CDR1 and CDR2 are KGHSH and LQKENI. CDR3 nucleotides: TGTGCCAGCTCACCCAGGGAGGGCACTGAAGCTTTCTTT. Translation gives CASSPREGTEAFF.

About this clone: The same CDR3 also results from other DNA sequences found in this sample. CDR3 bases: TGTGCCAGCAGCCAAGGGGGCAACACTGAAGCTTTCTTT. It specifies CASSQGGNTEAFF. The chain couples TRBV4-2 to TRBJ1-1; possibly TRBD1 for D (5 bases). V lost 1 base and J lost 2, with 5 bases in between. Germline V gives CDR1 LGHNA, CDR2 YNFKEQ. The CDR3 is made up of 13 amino acids.

This chain uses TRBV7-9 with TRBJ1-1; tentatively, D is TRBD1 (6 bases). Germline lookup yields CDR1 SEHNR and CDR2 FQNEAQ (reference sequence). This CDR3 region has 11 residues. V was trimmed by 8 bases and J by 5 bases, leaving 9 bases between them. CDR3 in DNA: TGTGCCAGCCAGGGGTTAACTGAAGCTTTCTTT. This translates into CASQGLTEAFF.

The CDR3 DNA reads TGTGCCAGCTCACCAGGACAGGGGAATGAGCAGTTCTTC. It specifies CASSPGQGNEQFF. The chain links TRBV18 to TRBJ2-1, with 9 nucleotides matching TRBD1. From germline, CDR1 is KGHSH and CDR2 LQKENI. This CDR3 comprises 13 residues. After removal of 2 bases from V and 7 bases from J, the junction contained 0 bases not matched to a gene.

The chain recombines TRBV18 with TRBJ2-3; a weak D match, TRBD1 (6 bases). Per the germline V gene, CDR1 is KGHSH and CDR2 is LQKENI. The CDR3 loop spans 15 amino acids. Trimming removed 0 bases at V and 6 bases at J, with 13 bases between. CDR3: CASSPPVQGPDTQYF. The DNA of the CDR3 is TGTGCCAGCTCACCACCGGTACAGGGCCCGGATACGCAGTATTTT.

The CDR3 DNA sequence: TGCGCCAGCAGCCAGGTTGCGACTAGCGGGGGACCTCATGAGCAGTTCTTC. Translated: CASSQVATSGGPHEQFF. This sequence joins TRBV4-3 and TRBJ2-1; 12 bases agree with TRBD2. Unmatched junction bases numbered 11, after V lost 3 bases and J lost 8 bases. The germline V gene encodes CDR1 LGHNA and CDR2 YSLEER. This CDR3 has 17 amino acids.

The chain links TRBV5-1 to TRBJ2-5, with 11 bases fitting TRBD1. Trimming took 4 bases from V and 5 from J; bases not matched to a gene: 7. CDR3 length equals 15 residues. The germline CDR1 and CDR2 sequences are SGHRS and YFSETQ. In DNA form, the CDR3 reads TGCGCCAGCAGCAGGGACAGGGGGAATGGGGAGACCCAGTACTTC. It specifies CASSRDRGNGETQYF.

The chain has TRBV10-3 and TRBJ2-3; D perhaps matches TRBD2 (5 bases). The CDR3 runs 15 residues. Trimming removed 6 bases at V and 0 bases at J, with 13 bases between. Germline V CDR1 and CDR2: ENHRY, SYGVKD. The CDR3 DNA follows: TGTGCCATCAGGCCGACTAAGACTAGCACAGATACGCAGTATTTT. Its protein is CAIRPTKTSTDTQYF.

The chain carries TRBV21-1 and TRBJ2-3; TRBD2, the D gene given by the table, was not confirmed from the DNA. TRBV21-1 is reported as a pseudogene. CDR3 size: 16 residues. The DNA for the CDR3 is TGTGCCAGCAGCAAAGCCCGAGAATTTGGCACAGATACGCAGTATTTT. It specifies CASSKAREFGTDTQYF.

This chain links TRBV19 with TRBJ2-1, with 7 nucleotides matching TRBD2. The junction had 9 bases not matched to a gene; V was cut back by 4 bases and J by 9 bases. Looked up from germline, CDR1 is LNHDA and CDR2 is SQIVND (reference sequence). The CDR3 extends over 14 amino acids. The CDR3 reads CASSNWAGVGEQFF. The CDR3 DNA reads as TGTGCCAGTAGTAACTGGGCGGGAGTAGGTGAGCAGTTCTTC.